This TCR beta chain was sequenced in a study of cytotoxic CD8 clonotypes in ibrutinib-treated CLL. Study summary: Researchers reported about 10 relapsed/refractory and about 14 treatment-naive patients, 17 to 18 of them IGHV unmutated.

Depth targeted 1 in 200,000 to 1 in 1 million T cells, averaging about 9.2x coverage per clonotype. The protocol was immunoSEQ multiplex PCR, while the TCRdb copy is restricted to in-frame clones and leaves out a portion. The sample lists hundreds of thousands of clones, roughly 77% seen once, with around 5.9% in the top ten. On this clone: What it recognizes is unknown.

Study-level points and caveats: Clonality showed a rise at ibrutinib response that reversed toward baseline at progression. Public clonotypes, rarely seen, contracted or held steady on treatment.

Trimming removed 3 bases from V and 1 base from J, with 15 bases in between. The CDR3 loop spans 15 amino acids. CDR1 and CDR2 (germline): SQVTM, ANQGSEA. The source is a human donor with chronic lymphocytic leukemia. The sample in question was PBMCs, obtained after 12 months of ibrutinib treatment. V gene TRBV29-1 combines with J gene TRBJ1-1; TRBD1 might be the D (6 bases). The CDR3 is CSVDGDTEANTEAFF. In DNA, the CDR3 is TGCAGCGTTGACGGGGACACAGAGGCGAACACTGAAGCTTTCTTT.